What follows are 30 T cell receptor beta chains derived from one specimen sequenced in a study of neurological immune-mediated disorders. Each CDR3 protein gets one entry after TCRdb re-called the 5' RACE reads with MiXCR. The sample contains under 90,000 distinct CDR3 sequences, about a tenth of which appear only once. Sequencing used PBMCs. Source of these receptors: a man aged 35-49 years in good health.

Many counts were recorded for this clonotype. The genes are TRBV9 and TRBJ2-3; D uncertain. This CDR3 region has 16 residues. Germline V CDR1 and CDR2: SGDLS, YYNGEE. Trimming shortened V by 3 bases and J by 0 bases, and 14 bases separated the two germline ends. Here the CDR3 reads CASSGELEDSTDTQYF. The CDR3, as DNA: TGTGCCAGCAGCGGTGAGCTGGAAGATAGCACAGATACGCAGTATTTT. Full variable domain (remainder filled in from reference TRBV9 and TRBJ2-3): DSGVTQTPKHLITATGQRVTLRCSPRSGDLSVYWYQQSLDQGLQFLIQYYNGEERAKGNILERFSAQQFPDLHSELNLSSLELGDSALYFCASSGELEDSTDTQYFGPGTRLTVL.

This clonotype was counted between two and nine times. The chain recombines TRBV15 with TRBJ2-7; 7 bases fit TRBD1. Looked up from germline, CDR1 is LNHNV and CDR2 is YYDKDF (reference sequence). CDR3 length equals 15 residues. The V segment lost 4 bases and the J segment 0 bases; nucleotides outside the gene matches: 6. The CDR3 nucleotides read TGTGCCACCAGCATACACAGGGGACCCTCCTACGAGCAGTACTTC. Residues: CATSIHRGPSYEQYF.

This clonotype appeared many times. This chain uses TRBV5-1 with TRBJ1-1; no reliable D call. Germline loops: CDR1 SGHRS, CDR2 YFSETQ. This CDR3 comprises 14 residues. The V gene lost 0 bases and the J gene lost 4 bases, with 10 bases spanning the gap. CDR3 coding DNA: TGCGCCAGCAGCTTGGAAAGTCTCCCCACTGAAGCTTTCTTT. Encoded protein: CASSLESLPTEAFF.

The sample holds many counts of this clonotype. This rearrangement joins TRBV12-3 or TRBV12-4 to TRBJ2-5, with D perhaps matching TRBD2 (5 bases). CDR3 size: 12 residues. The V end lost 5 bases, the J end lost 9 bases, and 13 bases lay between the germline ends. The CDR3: CASSQSLGAQYF. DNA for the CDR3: TGTGCCAGCAGTCAAAGCCTCGGGGCCCAGTACTTC.

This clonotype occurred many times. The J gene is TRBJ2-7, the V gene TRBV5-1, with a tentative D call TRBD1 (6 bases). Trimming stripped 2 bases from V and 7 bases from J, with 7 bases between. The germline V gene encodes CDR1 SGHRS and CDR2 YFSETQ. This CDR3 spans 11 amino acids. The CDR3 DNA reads TGCGCCAGCAGCTTCGGACAGGAGCAGTACTTC. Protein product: CASSFGQEQYF.

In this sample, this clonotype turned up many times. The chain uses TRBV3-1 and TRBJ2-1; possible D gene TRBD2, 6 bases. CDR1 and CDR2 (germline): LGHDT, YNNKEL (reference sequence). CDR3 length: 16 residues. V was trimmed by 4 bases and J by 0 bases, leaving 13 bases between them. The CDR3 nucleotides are TGTGCCAGCAGCCCCCGACTAGATAGCTCCTACAATGAGCAGTTCTTC. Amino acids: CASSPRLDSSYNEQFF.

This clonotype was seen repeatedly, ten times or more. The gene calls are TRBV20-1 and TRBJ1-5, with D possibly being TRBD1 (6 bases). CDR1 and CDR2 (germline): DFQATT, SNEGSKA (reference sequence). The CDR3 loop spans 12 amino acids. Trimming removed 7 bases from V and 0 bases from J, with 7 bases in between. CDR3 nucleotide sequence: TGCAGTGGAGGGGGTAGCAATCAGCCCCAGCATTTT. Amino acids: CSGGGSNQPQHF.

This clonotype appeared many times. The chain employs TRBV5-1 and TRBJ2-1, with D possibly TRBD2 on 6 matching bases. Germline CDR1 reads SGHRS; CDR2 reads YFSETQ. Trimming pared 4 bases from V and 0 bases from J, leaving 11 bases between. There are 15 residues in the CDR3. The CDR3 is CASSHDGSSYNEQFF. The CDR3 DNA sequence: TGCGCCAGCAGCCATGACGGGAGCTCCTACAATGAGCAGTTCTTC.

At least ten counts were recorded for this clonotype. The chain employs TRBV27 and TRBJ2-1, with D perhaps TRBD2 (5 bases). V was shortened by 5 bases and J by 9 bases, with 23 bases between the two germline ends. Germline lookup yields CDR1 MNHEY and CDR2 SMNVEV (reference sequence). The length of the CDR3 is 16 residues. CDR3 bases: TGTGCCAGCAGTGATACTGGGAGTCTCGAATGGCTTGAGCAGTTCTTC. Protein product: CASSDTGSLEWLEQFF.

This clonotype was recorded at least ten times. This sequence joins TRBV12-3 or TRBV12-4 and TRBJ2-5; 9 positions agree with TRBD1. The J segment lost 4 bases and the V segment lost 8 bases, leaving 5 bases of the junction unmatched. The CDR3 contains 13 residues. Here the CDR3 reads CASRGTGRETQYF. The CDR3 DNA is TGTGCCAGCCGTGGGACAGGGCGAGAGACCCAGTACTTC.

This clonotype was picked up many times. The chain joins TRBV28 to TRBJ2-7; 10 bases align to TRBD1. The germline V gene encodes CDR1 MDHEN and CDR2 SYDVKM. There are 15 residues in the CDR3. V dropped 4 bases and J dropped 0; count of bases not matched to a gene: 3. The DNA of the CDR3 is TGTGCCAGCAGTTCGGGACAGGGGTACTCCTACGAGCAGTACTTC. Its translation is CASSSGQGYSYEQYF.

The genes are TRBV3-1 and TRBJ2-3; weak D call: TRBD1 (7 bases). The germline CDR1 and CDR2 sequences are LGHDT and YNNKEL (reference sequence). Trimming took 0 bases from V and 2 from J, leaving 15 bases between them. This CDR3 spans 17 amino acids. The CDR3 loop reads CASSQDRGTAFTDTQYF. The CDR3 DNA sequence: TGTGCCAGCAGCCAAGATCGGGGGACAGCCTTCACAGATACGCAGTATTTT.

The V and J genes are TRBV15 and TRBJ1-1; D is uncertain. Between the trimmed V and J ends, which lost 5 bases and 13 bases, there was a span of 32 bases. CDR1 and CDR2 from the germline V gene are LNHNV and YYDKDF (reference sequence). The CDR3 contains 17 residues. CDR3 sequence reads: CATSLEPIRRLNTESFF. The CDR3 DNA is TGTGCCACCAGCTTAGAGCCTATTCGCAGATTGAACACTGAAAGTTTCTTT.

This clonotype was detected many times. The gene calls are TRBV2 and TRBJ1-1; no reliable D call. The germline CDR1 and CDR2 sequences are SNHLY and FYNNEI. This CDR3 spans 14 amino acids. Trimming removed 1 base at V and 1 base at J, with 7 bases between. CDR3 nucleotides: TGTGCCAGCAGTGAAGTCTCAGCGAACACTGAAGCTTTCTTT. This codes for CASSEVSANTEAFF.

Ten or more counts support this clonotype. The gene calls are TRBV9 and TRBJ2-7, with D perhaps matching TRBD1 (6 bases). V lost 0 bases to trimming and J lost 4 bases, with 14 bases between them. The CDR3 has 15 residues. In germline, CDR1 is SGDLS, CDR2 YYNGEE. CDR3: CASSVAGQTIYEQYF. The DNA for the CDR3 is TGTGCCAGCAGCGTAGCAGGACAGACCATATACGAGCAGTACTTC.

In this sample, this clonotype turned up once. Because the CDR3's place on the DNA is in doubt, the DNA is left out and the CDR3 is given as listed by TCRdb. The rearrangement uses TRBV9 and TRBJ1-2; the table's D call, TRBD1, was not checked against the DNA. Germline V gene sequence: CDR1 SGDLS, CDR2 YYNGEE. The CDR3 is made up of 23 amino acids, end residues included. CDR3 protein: CASSVGTLSNNEQFFGPGSGYTF.

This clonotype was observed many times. CDR3 protein: CASSRGRDTDTQYF. The CDR3 DNA reads as TGTGCCAGCAGTCGGGGGAGAGACACAGATACGCAGTATTTT. The chain uses TRBV6-5 and TRBJ2-3; D might be TRBD2 (6 bases). V lost 5 bases to trimming and J lost 2 bases, with 11 bases between them. This CDR3 region has 14 residues. Germline V gene lookup returns CDR1 MNHEY and CDR2 SVGAGI.

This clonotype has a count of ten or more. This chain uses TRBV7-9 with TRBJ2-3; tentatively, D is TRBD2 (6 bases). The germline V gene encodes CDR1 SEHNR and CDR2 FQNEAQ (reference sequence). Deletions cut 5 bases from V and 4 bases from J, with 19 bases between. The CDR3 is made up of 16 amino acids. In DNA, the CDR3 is TGTGCCAGCAGCCGCCTTGTACGGGAGACGTCAGATACGCAGTATTTT. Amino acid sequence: CASSRLVRETSDTQYF.

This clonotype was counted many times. CDR3 bases: TGTGCCAGCAGCTCCAGGTTGCGGACACTTACCTCCTACGAGCAGTACTTC. Amino acid sequence: CASSSRLRTLTSYEQYF. The rearrangement joins TRBV5-6 to TRBJ2-7; D might be TRBD1 (5 bases). Trimming removed 3 bases at V and 0 bases at J, with 19 bases between. Germline CDR1 is SGHDT and CDR2 is YYEEEE. The CDR3 runs to 17 residues.

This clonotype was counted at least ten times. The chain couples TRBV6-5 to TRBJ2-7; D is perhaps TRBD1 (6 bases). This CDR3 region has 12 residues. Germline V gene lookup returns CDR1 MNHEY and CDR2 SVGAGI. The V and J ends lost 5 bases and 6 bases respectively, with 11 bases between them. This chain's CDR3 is CASSLTGFEQYF. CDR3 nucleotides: TGTGCCAGCAGTCTGACAGGATTCGAGCAGTACTTC.

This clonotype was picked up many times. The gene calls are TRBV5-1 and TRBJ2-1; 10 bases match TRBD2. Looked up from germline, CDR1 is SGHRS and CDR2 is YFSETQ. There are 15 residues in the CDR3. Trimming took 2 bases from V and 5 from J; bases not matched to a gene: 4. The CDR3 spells CASSLRLAGDNEQFF. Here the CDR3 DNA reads TGCGCCAGCAGCTTAAGGCTAGCGGGAGACAATGAGCAGTTCTTC.

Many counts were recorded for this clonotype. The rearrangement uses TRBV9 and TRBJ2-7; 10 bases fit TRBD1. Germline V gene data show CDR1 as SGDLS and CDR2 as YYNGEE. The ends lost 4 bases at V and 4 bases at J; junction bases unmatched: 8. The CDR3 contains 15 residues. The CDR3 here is CASSLTGTGVYEQYF. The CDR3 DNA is TGTGCCAGCAGCCTCACCGGGACAGGGGTTTACGAGCAGTACTTC.

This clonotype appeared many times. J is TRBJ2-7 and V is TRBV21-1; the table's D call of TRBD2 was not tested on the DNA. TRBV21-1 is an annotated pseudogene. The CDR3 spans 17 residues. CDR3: CASSAPEPSGTNYEQYF. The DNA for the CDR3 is TGTGCCAGCAGCGCCCCCGAGCCTAGCGGGACAAACTACGAGCAGTACTTC.

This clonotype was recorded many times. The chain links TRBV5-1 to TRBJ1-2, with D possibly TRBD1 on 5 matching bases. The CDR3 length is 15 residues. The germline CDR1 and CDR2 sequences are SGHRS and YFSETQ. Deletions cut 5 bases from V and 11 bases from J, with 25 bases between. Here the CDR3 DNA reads TGCGCCAGCAGAGTGGGACCCGGGACCGCCCCTAGTTACACCTTC. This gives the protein CASRVGPGTAPSYTF.

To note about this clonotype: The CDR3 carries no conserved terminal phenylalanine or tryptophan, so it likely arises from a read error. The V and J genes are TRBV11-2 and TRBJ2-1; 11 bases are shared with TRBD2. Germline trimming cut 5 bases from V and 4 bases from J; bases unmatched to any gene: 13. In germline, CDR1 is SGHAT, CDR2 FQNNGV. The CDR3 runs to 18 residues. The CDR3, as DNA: TGTGCCAGCAGCATACTAGCGGGGGCAGTCCTCCTATACAATGAGCAGTTCTTA. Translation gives CASSILAGAVLLYNEQFL.

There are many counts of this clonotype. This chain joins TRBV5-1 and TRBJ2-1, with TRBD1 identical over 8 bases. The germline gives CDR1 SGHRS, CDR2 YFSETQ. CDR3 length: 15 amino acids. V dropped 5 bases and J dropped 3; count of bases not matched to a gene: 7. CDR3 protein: CASSYTGTGYNEQFF. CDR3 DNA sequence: TGCGCCAGCAGTTACACCGGGACAGGCTACAATGAGCAGTTCTTC. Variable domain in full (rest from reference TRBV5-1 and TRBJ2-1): KAGVTQTPRYLIKTRGQQVTLSCSPISGHRSVSWYQQTPGQGLQFLFEYFSETQRNKGNFPGRFSGRQFSNSRSEMNVSTLELGDSALYLCASSYTGTGYNEQFFGPGTRLTVL.

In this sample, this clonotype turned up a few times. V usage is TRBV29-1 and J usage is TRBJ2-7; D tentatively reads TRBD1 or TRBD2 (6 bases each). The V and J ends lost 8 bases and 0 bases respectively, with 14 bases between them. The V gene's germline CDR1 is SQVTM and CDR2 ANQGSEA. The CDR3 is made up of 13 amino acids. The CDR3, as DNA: TGCAGCTACTCCAGGGGAGGCTCCTACGAGCAGTACTTC. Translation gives CSYSRGGSYEQYF.

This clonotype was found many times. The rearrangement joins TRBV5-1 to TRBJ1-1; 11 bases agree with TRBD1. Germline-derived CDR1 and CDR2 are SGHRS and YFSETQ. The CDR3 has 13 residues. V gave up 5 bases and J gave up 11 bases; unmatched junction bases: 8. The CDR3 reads CASRPGTGGEAFF. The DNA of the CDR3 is TGCGCCAGCAGACCCGGGACAGGGGGGGAGGCTTTCTTT.

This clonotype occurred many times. DNA for the CDR3: TGTGCCAGCAGCTATTACGGGGAGCTGTTTTTT. It is translated as CASSYYGELFF. The chain combines TRBV28 with TRBJ2-2, with D hard to call. Germline CDR1 is MDHEN and CDR2 is SYDVKM. The CDR3 extends over 11 amino acids. V was pared by 6 bases and J by 7 bases, with 6 bases between.

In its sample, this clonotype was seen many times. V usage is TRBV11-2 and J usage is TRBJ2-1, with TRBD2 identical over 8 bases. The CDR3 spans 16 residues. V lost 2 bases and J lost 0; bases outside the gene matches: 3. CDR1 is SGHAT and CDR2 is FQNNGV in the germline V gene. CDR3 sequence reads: CASSLKRGSSYNEQFF. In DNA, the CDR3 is TGTGCCAGCAGCTTAAAGCGGGGGAGCTCCTACAATGAGCAGTTCTTC.